The 8 T cell receptor beta chains in this list originate from one sample, sequenced in a study of T cells in Graves' hyperthyroidism and ophthalmopathy. The investigators amplified TCR beta CDR3 regions from RNA transcripts. The HTBI set primed first-round TCR CDR3 RT-PCR. TCRdb called the multiplex PCR reads again in MiXCR, with one record for every CDR3 protein. This sample has hundreds of thousands of distinct CDR3 sequences, with 46% found just once. Source material: peripheral blood or thyroid tissue (not recorded which). Every receptor here comes from a woman under 30 with Graves' hyperthyroidism.

This clonotype has more than one count but fewer than ten. V usage is TRBV2 and J usage is TRBJ2-2; the match to TRBD2 covers 10 bases. The CDR3 length is 16 residues. J lost 6 bases, V lost 4 bases, and 8 bases had no gene match. Germline V CDR1 and CDR2: SNHLY, FYNNEI. The DNA of the CDR3 is TGTGCCAGCAGTGCCTATAGCGGGAGGATATCCGGGGAGCTGTTTTTT. Protein sequence: CASSAYSGRISGELFF.

Comment on this clonotype: The junction departs from germline at one end; a sequencing error may be responsible. The chain links TRBV24-1 to TRBJ1-3; perhaps TRBD1 as D (5 bases). Germline V lookup: CDR1 KGHDR, CDR2 SFDVKD. CDR3 length: 15 amino acids. The CDR3 reads CASSSASPGGSTIYF. The CDR3 DNA reads TGTGCCAGCAGTTCCGCCAGCCCGGGGGGAAGCACCATATATTTT.

The genes are TRBV7-9 and TRBJ2-5; 9 bases are shared with TRBD2. The CDR3 totals 15 residues. Germline trimming cut 5 bases from V and 4 bases from J; bases unmatched to any gene: 8. From germline, CDR1 is SEHNR and CDR2 FQNEAQ (reference sequence). The CDR3 DNA sequence: TGTGCCAGCAGCACCCTAGGCGGGAGGGCAGAGACCCAGTACTTC. Encoded protein: CASSTLGGRAETQYF.

This chain uses TRBV2 with TRBJ1-6, with D unresolved. This CDR3 spans 15 amino acids. V shed 4 bases and J shed 10 bases, with 17 bases lying between them. From germline, CDR1 is SNHLY and CDR2 FYNNEI. The CDR3 sequence: CASSVSLKLGSPLHF. DNA for the CDR3: TGTGCCAGCAGTGTATCGTTAAAACTAGGCTCACCCCTCCACTTT.

This clonotype was seen a few times. This chain links TRBV20-1 with TRBJ2-7; maybe TRBD1 (6 bases). Trimming cost V 4 bases and J 3 bases, with 13 bases left between them. The germline gives CDR1 DFQATT, CDR2 SNEGSKA (reference sequence). There are 13 residues in the CDR3. The CDR3 nucleotides read TGCAGTGCTAAGACAGGAGCGGTCTACGAGCAGTACTTC. Translating gives CSAKTGAVYEQYF.

The gene calls are TRBV6-5 and TRBJ1-1; maybe TRBD1 (5 bases). Deletions cut 4 bases from V and 10 bases from J, with 13 bases between. This CDR3 comprises 12 residues. Germline values: CDR1 MNHEY, CDR2 SVGAGI. CDR3 sequence reads: CASSLGPLLAFF. The CDR3 DNA reads TGTGCCAGCAGTTTGGGACCGCTCCTAGCTTTCTTT.

V usage is TRBV6-5 and J usage is TRBJ2-7; 7 bases align to TRBD1. Looked up from germline, CDR1 is MNHEY and CDR2 is SVGAGI. The CDR3 is made up of 15 amino acids. The V gene end was trimmed by 4 bases and the J gene end by 2 bases; junction bases not matched to a gene: 8. CDR3 DNA: TGTGCCAGCAGTTTGCGGACAGGACCAACCTACGAGCAGTACTTC. Translating it yields CASSLRTGPTYEQYF.

J is TRBJ2-7 and V is TRBV7-2; possible D gene TRBD2, 5 bases. V lost 6 bases to trimming and J lost 1 base, with 16 bases between them. Germline lookup yields CDR1 SGHTA and CDR2 FQGNSA. This CDR3 has 15 residues. Here the CDR3 reads CASSYLATGSYEQYF. The CDR3 coding sequence is TGTGCCAGCAGTTATCTAGCCACCGGATCCTACGAGCAGTACTTC.